This T cell receptor (beta chain) derives from a study of radiotherapy plus CTLA-4 blockade in lung cancer. Notes on this clone: Its antigen is currently unknown.

Using immunoSEQ multiplex PCR, the repertoire was profiled, and TCRdb retains in-frame clones only, with some absent. The table has 20,000 to 30,000 clones, approximately 74% seen once. Broader study findings: Clones of tumor-derived TCRs expanded in blood after radiotherapy plus ipilimumab. Strongest reported response predictors: early blood clone changes and post-radiation interferon-beta.

Focal radiation plus CTLA-4 blockade with ipilimumab was administered to patients who had chemo-refractory metastatic non-small-cell lung cancer. The source was peripheral blood, collected from a patient treated with radiotherapy plus ipilimumab. The receptor comes from a human donor with non-small cell lung cancer whose response to radiotherapy plus ipilimumab could not be evaluated.

This chain's CDR3 is CASSFRARGGEQFF. The CDR3, as DNA: TGTGCCAGTAGTTTCCGAGCTAGGGGAGGGGAGCAGTTCTTC. This rearrangement joins TRBV19 to TRBJ2-1; 7 positions match TRBD2. The trim removed 5 bases at V and 10 bases at J, leaving 11 bases unmatched. The CDR3 runs to 14 residues. Germline V CDR1 and CDR2: LNHDA, SQIVND (reference sequence). Drawing the rest from reference TRBV19 and TRBJ2-1, the complete variable domain is DGGITQSPKYLFRKEGQNVTLSCEQNLNHDAMYWYRQDPGQGLRLIYYSQIVNDFQKGDIAEGYSVSREKKESFPLTVTSAQKNPTAFYLCASSFRARGGEQFFGPGTRLTVL.